A selection of T cell receptor beta chains follows, all from one sample in a study of shared clonotypes between healthy human individuals. Method: immunoSEQ multiplex PCR; TCRdb's copy keeps in-frame clones and lacks some. Among 550,000 to 800,000 clones listed, 90% were seen once. Sequencing used memory CD8+ T cells from PBMCs. Source of these receptors: a man between 18 and 29 years old in good health. Some clones in this sample may be carry-over from other donors' samples. CDR3s include the opening cysteine and the closing phenylalanine or tryptophan. The D gene is left open where the match is weak. Part of the rows lack a size; the others show once, few, many or a class for expanded clones.

v_gene	d_gene	j_gene	abundance	CDR3aa	CDR3nt
TRBV7-3	.	TRBJ1-5	few	CASSLISNQPQHF	TGTGCCAGCAGCTTAATCAGCAATCAGCCCCAGCATTTT
TRBV21-1	.	TRBJ1-5	.	CASIDGPGPPNQPQHF	TGTGCCAGCATCGATGGACCTGGGCCTCCCAATCAGCCCCAGCATTTT
TRBV29-1	.	TRBJ1-3	.	CSARGGQLPGGTIYF	TGCAGCGCCCGGGGGGGGCAGCTGCCGGGTGGCACCATATATTTT
TRBV7-8	.	TRBJ2-3	.	CASSLDGGGGGTDTQYF	TGTGCCAGCAGCTTAGACGGTGGCGGAGGTGGCACAGATACGCAGTATTTT
TRBV7-9	TRBD2	TRBJ2-4	.	CASSRTLAGVKNIQYF	TGTGCCAGCAGCCGCACCCTAGCGGGAGTCAAAAACATTCAGTACTTC
TRBV30	TRBD2	TRBJ2-1	.	CAWRRGGGTSAVRSYNEQFF	TGTGCCTGGAGGAGGGGGGGAGGGACTAGCGCTGTACGCTCCTACAATGAGCAGTTCTTC
TRBV11-2	.	TRBJ2-7	.	CASSPPGRSSYEQYF	TGTGCCAGCAGCCCACCGGGACGTAGCTCCTACGAGCAGTACTTC
TRBV27	TRBD2	TRBJ2-2	once	CASSLLAGVLNTGELFF	TGTGCCAGCAGTTTACTAGCGGGAGTACTGAACACCGGGGAGCTGTTTTTT
TRBV28	.	TRBJ2-7	.	CASSLAGSSYEQYF	TGTGCCAGCAGTTTAGCGGGAAGCTCCTACGAGCAGTACTTC
TRBV7-6	.	TRBJ1-2	.	CASSLLGDYGYTF	TGTGCCAGCAGCTTATTGGGGGACTATGGCTACACCTTC
TRBV10-1	TRBD2	TRBJ2-3	.	CASSRRTSGDTQYF	TGCGCCAGCAGCCGAAGGACTAGCGGGGATACGCAGTATTTT
TRBV21-1	.	TRBJ2-7	.	CASSKAFSGPGQYF	TGTGCCAGCAGCAAAGCATTCAGTGGACCGGGGCAGTACTTC
TRBV7-6	.	TRBJ2-2	few	CASRGRGELFF	TGTGCCAGCAGGGGCCGGGGGGAGCTGTTTTTT
TRBV9	TRBD1	TRBJ2-7	.	CASSPGDRAYEQYF	TGTGCCAGCAGCCCCGGGGACAGAGCCTACGAGCAGTACTTC
TRBV5-5	TRBD1	TRBJ2-7	.	CASSFGTGYNEQYF	TGTGCCAGCAGCTTTGGGACAGGGTACAACGAGCAGTACTTC
TRBV29-1	.	TRBJ2-2	.	CSVPRGTGELFF	TGCAGCGTCCCAAGGGGGACCGGGGAGCTGTTTTTT
TRBV5-8	TRBD2	TRBJ2-1	.	CASRHVRRSAGDEQFF	TGTGCCAGCAGACACGTCCGACGGTCAGCGGGAGATGAGCAGTTCTTC
TRBV5-1	TRBD1	TRBJ2-2	.	CASSRTGKSTGELFF	TGCGCCAGCAGCCGGACAGGGAAGAGCACCGGGGAGCTGTTTTTT
TRBV19	TRBD1	TRBJ2-7	.	CASSPNPFGTGTYEQYF	TGTGCCAGTAGTCCAAACCCTTTTGGGACAGGGACCTACGAGCAGTACTTC
TRBV4-3	TRBD2	TRBJ2-1	.	CASSQVRGVEQFF	TGCGCCAGCAGCCAAGTACGGGGGGTTGAGCAGTTCTTC
TRBV27	TRBD1	TRBJ2-5	.	CASRPGQGIYLGETQYF	TGTGCCAGCAGACCTGGACAGGGGATCTACCTTGGGGAGACCCAGTACTTC
TRBV4-1	.	TRBJ2-7	.	CASSPAGPGYEQYF	TGCGCCAGCAGCCCTGCGGGGCCCGGCTACGAGCAGTACTTC